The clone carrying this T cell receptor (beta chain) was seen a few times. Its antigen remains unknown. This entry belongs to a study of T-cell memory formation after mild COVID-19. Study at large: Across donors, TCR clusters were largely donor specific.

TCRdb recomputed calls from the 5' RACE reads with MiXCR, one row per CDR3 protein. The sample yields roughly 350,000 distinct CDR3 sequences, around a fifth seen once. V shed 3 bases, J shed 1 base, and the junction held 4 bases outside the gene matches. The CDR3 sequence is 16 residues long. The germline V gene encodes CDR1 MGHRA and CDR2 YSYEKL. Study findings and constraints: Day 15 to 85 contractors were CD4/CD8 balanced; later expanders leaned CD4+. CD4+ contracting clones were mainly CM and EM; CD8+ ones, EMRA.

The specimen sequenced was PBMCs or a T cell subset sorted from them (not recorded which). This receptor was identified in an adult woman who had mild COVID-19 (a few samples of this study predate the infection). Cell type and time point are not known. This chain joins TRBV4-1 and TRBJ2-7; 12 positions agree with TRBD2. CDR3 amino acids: CASSHRLAGESYEQYF. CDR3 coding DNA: TGCGCCAGCAGCCACAGACTAGCGGGGGAGTCCTACGAGCAGTACTTC.